These 14 T cell receptor beta chains were sequenced from one sample in a study of T cell responses to AZD1222 COVID-19 vaccine. The method was immunoSEQ multiplex PCR; TCRdb's version includes in-frame clones alone and lacks a portion of them. The sample carries 90,000 to 120,000 clones, about 91% recorded once. Sequencing used peripheral blood, obtained on day 0 of AZD1222 vaccination. Source of these receptors: an adult in good health.

The chain uses TRBV2 and TRBJ2-7; TRBD1 agrees at 9 bases. This CDR3 is 15 amino acids long. J was trimmed by 6 bases and V by 2 bases; bases with no gene match: 8. CDR1 is SNHLY, CDR2 FYNNEI, per germline. The CDR3 nucleotides are TGTGCCAGCAGTGAATTAACAGGGGGCTTTGGCGAGCAGTACTTC. This codes for CASSELTGGFGEQYF.

Here the CDR3 DNA reads TGTGCCAGCATGAGGACAGGCGTCACTGAAGCTTTCTTT. This codes for CASMRTGVTEAFF. This chain connects TRBV6-5 to TRBJ1-1; 7 bases match TRBD1. Unmatched junction bases numbered 6, after V lost 7 bases and J lost 4 bases. CDR1 and CDR2 (germline): MNHEY, SVGAGI. There are 13 residues in the CDR3.

The genes are TRBV9 and TRBJ1-2, with D unresolved. Germline CDR1 SGDLS, CDR2 YYNGEE. CDR3 length equals 15 residues. Trimming shortened V by 0 bases and J by 2 bases, and 11 bases separated the two germline ends. Here the CDR3 reads CASSVALAQNYGYTF. CDR3 sequence (DNA): TGTGCCAGCAGCGTAGCTCTTGCGCAGAACTATGGCTACACCTTC. The whole variable domain, filled in from reference TRBV9 and TRBJ1-2, reads DSGVTQTPKHLITATGQRVTLRCSPRSGDLSVYWYQQSLDQGLQFLIQYYNGEERAKGNILERFSAQQFPDLHSELNLSSLELGDSALYFCASSVALAQNYGYTFGSGTRLTVV.

V and J are TRBV18 and TRBJ1-1, with TRBD1 matching 7 bases. V was pared by 1 base and J by 0 bases, with 5 bases of the junction left unmatched. The germline V gene encodes CDR1 KGHSH and CDR2 LQKENI. The CDR3 has 16 amino acids. The CDR3 sequence: CASSPLPGTVNTEAFF. The CDR3 DNA reads TGTGCCAGCTCACCACTTCCCGGGACAGTGAACACTGAAGCTTTCTTT. Complete variable domain (other parts from reference TRBV18 and TRBJ1-1): NAGVMQNPRHLVRRRGQEARLRCSPMKGHSHVYWYRQLPEEGLKFMVYLQKENIIDESGMPKERFSAEFPKEGPSILRIQQVVRGDSAAYFCASSPLPGTVNTEAFFGQGTRLTVV.

This chain joins TRBV6-1 and TRBJ2-5, with D possibly TRBD2 on 7 matching bases. Germline V gene data show CDR1 as MNHNS and CDR2 as SASEGT. CDR3 length equals 17 residues. Trimming took 0 bases from V and 4 from J, leaving 18 bases between them. The CDR3 loop reads CASSEALGGAFVETQYF. The CDR3 bases are TGTGCCAGCAGTGAAGCGCTAGGGGGGGCCTTCGTAGAGACCCAGTACTTC.

The rearrangement uses TRBV6-5 and TRBJ2-1; TRBD1 might be the D (6 bases). This CDR3 contains 13 residues. The germline V gene encodes CDR1 MNHEY and CDR2 SVGAGI. V was cut by 7 bases and J by 3 bases, with 10 bases left in between. CDR3 residues: CASKTTGYNEQFF. CDR3 DNA sequence: TGTGCCAGCAAAACGACAGGCTACAATGAGCAGTTCTTC.

The chain carries TRBV27 and TRBJ2-1, with a tentative D call TRBD1 (6 bases). Looked up from germline, CDR1 is MNHEY and CDR2 is SMNVEV (reference sequence). This CDR3 is built from 16 residues. Trimming shortened V by 8 bases and J by 8 bases, and 25 bases separated the two germline ends. The CDR3 nucleotides are TGTGCCAGCTCCCCCCGGGCTAGGACAGTACGTGATGAGCAGTTCTTC. It translates to CASSPRARTVRDEQFF.

As to this clone: Additional DNA sequences in this sample encode the identical CDR3. The gene calls are TRBV6-6 and TRBJ2-1, with TRBD1 identical over 7 bases. The V segment lost 2 bases and the J segment 1 base; nucleotides outside the gene matches: 2. The CDR3 length is 15 residues. The germline CDR1 and CDR2 sequences are MNHNY and SVGAGI (reference sequence). The CDR3 DNA sequence: TGTGCCAGCAGTTACGAGGGGGCTTCCTACAATGAGCAGTTCTTC. Amino acids: CASSYEGASYNEQFF.

The genes are TRBV19 and TRBJ1-2; a possible D gene is TRBD1 (5 bases). V was shortened by 3 bases and J by 4 bases, with 15 bases between the two germline ends. The CDR3 totals 15 residues. Per the germline V gene, CDR1 is LNHDA and CDR2 is SQIVND (reference sequence). CDR3 residues: CASSIGTDGAYGYTF. The CDR3 bases are TGTGCCAGTAGTATTGGGACCGACGGGGCCTATGGCTACACCTTC. Full variable domain (outside the CDR3, taken from reference TRBV19 and TRBJ1-2): DGGITQSPKYLFRKEGQNVTLSCEQNLNHDAMYWYRQDPGQGLRLIYYSQIVNDFQKGDIAEGYSVSREKKESFPLTVTSAQKNPTAFYLCASSIGTDGAYGYTFGSGTRLTVV.

The rearrangement links TRBV24-1 to TRBJ1-1; D is possibly TRBD1 (5 bases). The CDR3 is made up of 17 amino acids. V was shortened by 7 bases and J by 0 bases, with 20 bases between the two germline ends. Germline CDR1 reads KGHDR; CDR2 reads SFDVKD. The DNA of the CDR3 is TGTGCCACCAGAGTAAGTTTAGGGACCCCTATGAACACTGAAGCTTTCTTT. Its translation: CATRVSLGTPMNTEAFF.

The gene calls are TRBV25-1 and TRBJ2-5; D possibly matches TRBD1 or TRBD2 (6 bases each). The CDR3 totals 16 residues. Trimming removed 3 bases from V and 5 bases from J, with 19 bases in between. Looked up from germline, CDR1 is MGHDK and CDR2 is SYGVNS. CDR3 in amino acids: CASSDRTNRGLETQYF. In nucleotides, the CDR3 is TGTGCCAGCAGTGACCGGACAAACCGGGGGCTGGAGACCCAGTACTTC.

The J gene is TRBJ1-1, the V gene TRBV5-1; D gene unclear. The germline CDR1 and CDR2 sequences are SGHRS and YFSETQ. V lost 0 bases and J lost 1, with 7 bases in between. This CDR3 contains 14 residues. CDR3 sequence: CASSLDRTNTEAFF. CDR3 in DNA: TGCGCCAGCAGCTTGGATCGTACGAACACTGAAGCTTTCTTT.

This clone turned up a few times. The V gene is TRBV14, the J gene TRBJ2-7; the match to TRBD2 covers 7 bases. The germline gives CDR1 SGHDN, CDR2 FVKESK. The CDR3 contains 16 residues. V shed 4 bases and J 6 bases; nucleotides not matched to a gene: 15. The CDR3 is CASSPLDMRLASEQYF. The DNA for the CDR3 is TGTGCCAGCAGCCCCCTGGACATGCGACTAGCAAGCGAGCAGTACTTC.

The rearrangement links TRBV7-9 to TRBJ1-6; D is unclear. Germline V CDR1 and CDR2: SEHNR, FQNEAQ (reference sequence). Trimming cost V 7 bases and J 5 bases, with 12 bases left between them. The CDR3 runs 14 residues. CDR3 sequence reads: CASTLGWDNSPLHF. CDR3 coding DNA: TGTGCCAGCACCCTCGGGTGGGATAATTCACCCCTCCACTTT. Drawing the rest from reference TRBV7-9 and TRBJ1-6, the complete variable domain is DTGVSQNPRHKITKRGQNVTFRCDPISEHNRLYWYRQTLGQGPEFLTYFQNEAQLEKSRLLSDRFSAERPKGSFSTLEIQRTEQGDSAMYLCASTLGWDNSPLHFGNGTRLTVT.